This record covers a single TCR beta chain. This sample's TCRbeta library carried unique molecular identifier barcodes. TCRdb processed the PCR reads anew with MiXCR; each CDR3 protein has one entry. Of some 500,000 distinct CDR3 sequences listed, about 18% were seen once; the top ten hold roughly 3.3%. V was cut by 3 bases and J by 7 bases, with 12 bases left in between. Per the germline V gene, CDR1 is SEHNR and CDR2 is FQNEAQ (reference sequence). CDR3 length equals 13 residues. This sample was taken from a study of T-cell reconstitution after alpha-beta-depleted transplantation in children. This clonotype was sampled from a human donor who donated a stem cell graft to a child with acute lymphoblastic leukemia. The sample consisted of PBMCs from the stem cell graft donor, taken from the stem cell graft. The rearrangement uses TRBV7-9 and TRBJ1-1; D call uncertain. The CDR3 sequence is CASSFGLEFEAFF. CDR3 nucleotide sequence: TGTGCCAGCAGCTTTGGGCTGGAATTTGAAGCTTTCTTT. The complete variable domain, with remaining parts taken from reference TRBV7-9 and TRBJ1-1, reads DTGVSQNPRHKITKRGQNVTFRCDPISEHNRLYWYRQTLGQGPEFLTYFQNEAQLEKSRLLSDRFSAERPKGSFSTLEIQRTEQGDSAMYLCASSFGLEFEAFFGQGTRLTVV.